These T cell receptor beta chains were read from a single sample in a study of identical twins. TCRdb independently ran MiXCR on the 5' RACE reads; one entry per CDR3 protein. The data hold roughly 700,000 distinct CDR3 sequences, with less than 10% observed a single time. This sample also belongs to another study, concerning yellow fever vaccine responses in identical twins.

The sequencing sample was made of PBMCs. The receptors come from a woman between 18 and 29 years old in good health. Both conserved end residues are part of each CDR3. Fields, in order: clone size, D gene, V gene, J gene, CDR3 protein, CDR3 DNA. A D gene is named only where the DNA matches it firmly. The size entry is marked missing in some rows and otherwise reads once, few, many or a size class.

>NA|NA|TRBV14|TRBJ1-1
CASSHDILNTEAFF
TGTGCCAGCAGCCATGACATCTTGAACACTGAAGCTTTCTTT
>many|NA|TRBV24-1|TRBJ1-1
CATAGTNTEAFF
TGTGCCACCGCAGGAACGAACACTGAAGCTTTCTTT
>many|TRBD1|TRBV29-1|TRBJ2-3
CSVSGQGARDTQYF
TGCAGCGTTTCCGGACAGGGGGCTAGAGATACGCAGTATTTT
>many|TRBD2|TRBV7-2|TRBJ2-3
CASSSGGSPDTQYF
TGTGCCAGCAGCTCCGGCGGGAGCCCAGATACGCAGTATTTT
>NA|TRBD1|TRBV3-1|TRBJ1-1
CASSHFQTGNTEAFF
TGTGCCAGCAGCCACTTTCAGACAGGGAATACTGAAGCTTTCTTT
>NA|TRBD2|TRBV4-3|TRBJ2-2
CASSQERGAGGPTGELFF
TGCGCCAGCAGCCAAGAACGAGGAGCGGGAGGGCCGACCGGGGAGCTGTTTTTT
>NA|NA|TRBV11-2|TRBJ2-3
CASSQTGQPTDTQYF
TGTGCCAGCAGCCAGACCGGACAGCCCACAGATACGCAGTATTTT
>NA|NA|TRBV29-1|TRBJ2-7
CSVEKSPREQYF
TGCAGCGTTGAGAAGTCCCCTCGGGAGCAGTACTTC
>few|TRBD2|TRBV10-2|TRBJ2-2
CASSDPGGNGWELFF
TGCGCCAGCAGTGATCCGGGGGGAAACGGATGGGAGCTGTTTTTT
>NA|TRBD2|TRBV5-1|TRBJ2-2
CASSFSTSGVNGELFF
TGCGCCAGCAGCTTTAGTACGAGCGGGGTAAACGGGGAGCTGTTTTTT
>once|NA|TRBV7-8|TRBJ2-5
CASSPSKGVGETQYF
TGTGCCAGCAGCCCGTCAAAGGGGGTGGGGGAGACCCAGTACTTC
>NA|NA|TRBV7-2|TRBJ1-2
CASSQDRYGYTF
TGTGCCAGCAGCCAGGACAGATATGGCTACACCTTC
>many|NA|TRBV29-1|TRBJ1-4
CSVLGQKSGGEKLFF
TGCAGCGTTCTTGGTCAAAAGTCGGGGGGTGAAAAACTGTTTTTT
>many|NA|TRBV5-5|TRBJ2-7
CASSLAGLSTGEQYF
TGTGCCAGCAGCTTGGCCGGTCTTAGCACGGGCGAGCAGTACTTC
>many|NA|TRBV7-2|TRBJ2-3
CASSSQVRTDTQYF
TGTGCCAGCAGCTCCCAGGTGCGCACAGATACGCAGTATTTT
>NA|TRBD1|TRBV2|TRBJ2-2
CASRADRANGELFF
TGTGCCAGCAGAGCCGACAGGGCTAACGGGGAGCTGTTTTTT
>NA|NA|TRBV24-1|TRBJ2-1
CATSDLDLGANEQFF
TGTGCCACCAGTGATTTAGACTTGGGGGCCAATGAGCAGTTCTTC
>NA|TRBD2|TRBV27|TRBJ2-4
CASSPPAGAPPLAKNIQYF
TGTGCCAGCAGTCCACCAGCGGGGGCACCTCCACTAGCCAAAAACATTCAGTACTTC
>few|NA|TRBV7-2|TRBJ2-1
CASSLAMARNEQFF
TGTGCCAGCAGCTTAGCGATGGCGCGTAATGAGCAGTTCTTC
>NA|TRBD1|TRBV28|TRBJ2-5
CASRGQGVSQETQYF
TGTGCCAGCAGGGGACAGGGAGTAAGCCAAGAGACCCAGTACTTC
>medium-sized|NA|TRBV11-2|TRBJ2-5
CASSFWGNPRETQYF
TGTGCCAGCAGCTTCTGGGGAAACCCCAGAGAGACCCAGTACTTC
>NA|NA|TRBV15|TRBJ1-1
CATSREGRGGTEAFF
TGTGCCACCAGCAGAGAGGGGCGAGGGGGCACTGAAGCTTTCTTT
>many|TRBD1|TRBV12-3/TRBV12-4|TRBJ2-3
CASRRDRETDTQYF
TGTGCCAGCAGAAGGGACAGGGAGACAGATACGCAGTATTTT
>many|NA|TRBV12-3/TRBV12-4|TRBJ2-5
CASRSRGAWETQYF
TGTGCCAGCAGGTCACGGGGGGCGTGGGAGACCCAGTACTTC
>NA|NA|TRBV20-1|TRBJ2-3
CSARGPDTQYF
TGCAGTGCTAGAGGCCCAGATACGCAGTATTTT
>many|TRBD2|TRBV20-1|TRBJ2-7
CSASGGGSSYEQYF
TGCAGTGCTTCAGGCGGGGGGAGCTCCTACGAGCAGTACTTC
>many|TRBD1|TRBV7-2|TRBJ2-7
CASSPDRGQDEQYF
TGTGCCAGCAGCCCGGACAGGGGGCAAGACGAGCAGTACTTC
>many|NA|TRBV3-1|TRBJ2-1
CASSQDRSGGAIEQFF
TGTGCCAGCAGCCAAGATCGATCTGGGGGGGCGATTGAGCAGTTCTTC
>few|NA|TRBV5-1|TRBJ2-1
CASSIWQEKPYNEQFF
TGCGCCAGCAGCATATGGCAGGAGAAACCGTACAATGAGCAGTTCTTC
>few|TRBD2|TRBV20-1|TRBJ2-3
CSARELAGGADTQYF
TGCAGTGCTAGGGAGCTAGCGGGAGGGGCAGATACGCAGTATTTT
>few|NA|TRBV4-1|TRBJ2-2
CASSQDSQSNTGELFF
TGCGCCAGCAGCCAAGATTCTCAATCGAACACCGGGGAGCTGTTTTTT
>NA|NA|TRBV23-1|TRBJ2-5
CASSQTTGLRETQYF
TGCGCCAGCAGTCAGACGACGGGACTCCGCGAGACCCAGTACTTC
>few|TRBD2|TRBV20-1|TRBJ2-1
CSARVTGGVYNEQFF
TGCAGTGCTAGAGTTACGGGAGGAGTCTACAATGAGCAGTTCTTC
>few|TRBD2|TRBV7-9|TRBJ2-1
CASSGERGLSYNEQFF
TGTGCCAGCAGCGGTGAGCGGGGTCTCTCCTACAATGAGCAGTTCTTC
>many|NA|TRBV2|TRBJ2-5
CASSEGGRGETQYF
TGTGCCAGCAGTGAAGGAGGGAGAGGGGAGACCCAGTACTTC
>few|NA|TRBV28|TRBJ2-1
CASTRRGPSYNEQFF
TGTGCCAGCACCCGTCGGGGTCCTTCCTACAATGAGCAGTTCTTC
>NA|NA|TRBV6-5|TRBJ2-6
CASSWTPSGANVLTF
TGTGCCAGCAGTTGGACGCCCTCTGGGGCCAACGTCCTGACTTTC
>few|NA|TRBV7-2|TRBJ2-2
CASSLKGEGSGELFF
TGTGCCAGCAGCTTAAAGGGGGAGGGGTCCGGGGAGCTGTTTTTT
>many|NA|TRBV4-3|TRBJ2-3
CASSPRQSSTDTQYF
TGCGCCAGCAGCCCCAGACAGTCTAGCACAGATACGCAGTATTTT
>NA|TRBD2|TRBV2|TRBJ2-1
CASISGRDDEQFF
TGTGCCAGCATTAGCGGGAGAGATGATGAGCAGTTCTTC
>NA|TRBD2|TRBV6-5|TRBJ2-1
CASSYSGRVAGGSYNEQFF
TGTGCCAGCAGTTACTCCGGAAGGGTGGCGGGAGGCTCCTACAATGAGCAGTTCTTC
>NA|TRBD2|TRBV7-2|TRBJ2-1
CASSSAGGRGNEQFF
TGTGCCAGCAGCTCAGCGGGGGGCAGGGGCAATGAGCAGTTCTTC
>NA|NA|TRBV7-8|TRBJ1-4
CASSVGGQPNEKLFF
TGTGCCAGCAGCGTTGGGGGGCAACCTAATGAAAAACTGTTTTTT
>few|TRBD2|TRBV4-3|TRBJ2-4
CASSQLVAGTTKNIQYF
TGCGCCAGCAGCCAACTCGTAGCGGGAACAACCAAAAACATTCAGTACTTC
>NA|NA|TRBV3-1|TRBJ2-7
CASSQPGASQYF
TGTGCCAGCAGCCAACCGGGAGCTAGTCAGTACTTC
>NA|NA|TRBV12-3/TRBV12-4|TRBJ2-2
CASSQEGWRTGELFF
TGTGCCAGCAGTCAGGAGGGGTGGAGGACCGGGGAGCTGTTTTTT
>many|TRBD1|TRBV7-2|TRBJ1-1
CASQQGARIEAFF
TGTGCCAGCCAACAGGGGGCGCGTATTGAAGCTTTCTTT
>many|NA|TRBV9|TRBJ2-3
CASSSLDTRSTDTQYF
TGTGCCAGCAGCTCTCTGGACACCCGATCCACAGATACGCAGTATTTT
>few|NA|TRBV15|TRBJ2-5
CATSRDQTARGETQYF
TGTGCCACCAGCAGAGATCAGACAGCCCGCGGGGAGACCCAGTACTTC
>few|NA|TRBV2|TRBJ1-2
CASTAGGISGYTF
TGTGCCAGCACCGCCGGGGGGATTAGCGGCTACACCTTC
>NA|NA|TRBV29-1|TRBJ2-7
CSVWENEQYF
TGCAGCGTGTGGGAGAACGAGCAGTACTTC
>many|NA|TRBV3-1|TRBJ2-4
CASSPGPRLGGAKNIQYF
TGTGCCAGCAGCCCTGGCCCTAGACTAGGAGGGGCCAAAAACATTCAGTACTTC
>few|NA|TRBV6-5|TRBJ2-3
CASSSTLAATTTDTQYF
TGTGCCAGCAGTTCAACGCTAGCCGCCACTACCACAGATACGCAGTATTTT
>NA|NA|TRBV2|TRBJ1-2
CASSVGGRDYGYTF
TGTGCCAGCAGTGTCGGGGGGCGCGACTATGGCTACACCTTC
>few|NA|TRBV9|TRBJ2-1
CASSVAPENNEQFF
TGTGCCAGCAGCGTAGCTCCAGAAAATAATGAGCAGTTCTTC